These 28 T cell receptor beta chains were all obtained from the same sample, sequenced in a study of Ad26.COV2.S vaccination and SARS-CoV-2 variants. Described treatment: some 19 received Ad26.COV2.S at low or high dose, single or two shots; about 5 received placebo; per-sample allocation not given. Sample collection was performed on day 63 after the first vaccine or placebo injection. Here immunoSEQ multiplex PCR was the method, and the copy in TCRdb shows in-frame clones only, minus some. Among about 500,000 clones listed, approximately 90% were seen once. The specimen was peripheral blood, collected in a trial of Ad26.COV2.S vaccine versus placebo. These receptors were collected from a person aged 18-60 years who received the Ad26.COV2.S COVID-19 vaccine or a placebo.

CDR3 protein: CASSLDFLTTNYGYTF. Here the CDR3 DNA reads TGTGCCAGCAGCTTAGATTTCCTTACCACCAACTATGGCTACACCTTC. This chain connects TRBV11-2 to TRBJ1-2, with unresolved D. There are 16 residues in the CDR3. CDR1 SGHAT and CDR2 FQNNGV come from the germline V gene. Trimming stripped 0 bases from V and 2 bases from J, with 13 bases between.

V usage is TRBV5-1 and J usage is TRBJ2-3; TRBD1 matches at 8 bases. The V segment lost 3 bases and the J segment 3 bases; nucleotides outside the gene matches: 6. This CDR3 spans 15 amino acids. Germline CDR1 is SGHRS and CDR2 is YFSETQ. CDR3 nucleotides: TGCGCCAGCAGCTCCCGGGACAGGAGAACAGATACGCAGTATTTT. Translating it yields CASSSRDRRTDTQYF.

The V gene is TRBV21-1, the J gene TRBJ1-4. TRBV21-1 is a pseudogene locus. The CDR3 consists of 16 residues. As DNA, the CDR3 is TGTGCCAGCACCACTCTTTTTAAGTGTGGAAATGAAAAACTGTTTTTT. Its protein product is CASTTLFKCGNEKLFF.

The chain joins TRBV4-1 to TRBJ2-5; D could derive from TRBD1 or TRBD2 (6 bases each). CDR1 and CDR2 from the germline V gene are MGHRA and YSYEKL. V lost 0 bases to trimming and J lost 4 bases, with 18 bases between them. This CDR3 has 17 amino acids. The CDR3 DNA follows: TGCGCCAGCAGCCAAGAGGGGTCGGGGGCTAGCGCAGAGACCCAGTACTTC. It codes for CASSQEGSGASAETQYF.

The CDR3 coding sequence is TGTGCCAGCAGCTTAGCCCCCGGACAGAACTATGGCTACACCTTC. This codes for CASSLAPGQNYGYTF. The chain is built from TRBV11-2 and TRBJ1-2; maybe TRBD1 (6 bases). Germline V gives CDR1 SGHAT, CDR2 FQNNGV. V lost 1 base, J lost 2 bases, and 11 bases lay in between. There are 15 residues in the CDR3.

The rearrangement links TRBV5-1 to TRBJ2-7; 7 positions match TRBD2. This CDR3 spans 15 amino acids. The germline V gene has CDR1 SGHRS and CDR2 YFSETQ. Germline trimming cut 2 bases from V and 3 bases from J; bases unmatched to any gene: 8. The CDR3 DNA is TGCGCCAGCAGCTTCACCCACGGACTAGGCTACGAGCAGTACTTC. Protein product: CASSFTHGLGYEQYF.

V and J are TRBV7-2 and TRBJ1-2; 9 nucleotides line up with TRBD1. This CDR3 region has 17 residues. Germline assignment: CDR1 SGHTA and CDR2 FQGNSA. The J segment lost 5 bases and the V segment lost 2 bases, leaving 12 bases of the junction unmatched. In DNA, the CDR3 is TGTGCCAGCAGCTTATGGGGAGACAGGGGGATTGGGTATGGCTACACCTTC. Encoded protein: CASSLWGDRGIGYGYTF.

Remarks on this clone: Since a much larger clone is just one base distant, this may be a read error. The chain is built from TRBV3-1 (or the pseudogene TRBV3-2) and TRBJ1-5; the match to TRBD1 covers 8 bases. With V trimmed by 4 bases and J by 5 bases, 4 bases remained unmatched. CDR1 and CDR2 (germline): LGHDT, YNNKEL (reference sequence). This CDR3 has 14 residues. In DNA, the CDR3 is TGTGCCAGCAGCCCCAGACAGGGGCATCAGCCCCAGCATTTT. This encodes CASSPRQGHQPQHF.

V and J are TRBV5-1 and TRBJ1-6, with D unclear. The V end lost 0 bases, the J end lost 14 bases, and 9 bases lay between the germline ends. CDR1 is SGHRS and CDR2 is YFSETQ in the germline V gene. This CDR3 contains 12 residues. This CDR3 reads CASSLEGGALHF. In DNA, the CDR3 is TGCGCCAGCAGCTTGGAAGGTGGGGCCCTCCACTTT.

The J gene is TRBJ1-1, the V gene TRBV16; possible D gene TRBD1, 5 bases. V was cut by 6 bases and J by 0 bases, with 20 bases left in between. The CDR3 covers 17 residues. Germline V lookup: CDR1 KGHSY, CDR2 FQNENV. CDR3: CASSLYVTETMNTEAFF. The CDR3 DNA reads as TGTGCCAGCAGTCTGTATGTGACAGAAACAATGAACACTGAAGCTTTCTTT.

The rearrangement uses TRBV7-2 and TRBJ1-2; D not resolved. The germline CDR1 and CDR2 sequences are SGHTA and FQGNSA. Trimming pared 5 bases from V and 7 bases from J, leaving 20 bases between. The CDR3 is 15 residues long. The CDR3 nucleotides read TGTGCCAGCAGCCAAAGCCCGGGCGGGCATAGTGGCTACACCTTC. Encoded protein: CASSQSPGGHSGYTF.

The gene calls are TRBV11-3 and TRBJ2-1; TRBD2 matches 12 bases. CDR3 size: 19 residues. Losses at the gene ends were 5 bases for V and 7 bases for J; bases not matched to a gene: 18. Germline CDR1 is SGHNT and CDR2 is YENEEA. CDR3: CASSPRKLAGGPLGNEQFF. The CDR3 DNA is TGTGCCAGCAGCCCCAGAAAACTAGCGGGAGGCCCACTGGGGAATGAGCAGTTCTTC.

The chain uses TRBV7-3 and TRBJ2-1, with D uncertain. Germline V gives CDR1 SGHTA, CDR2 FQGTGA. CDR3 length: 13 residues. The V end lost 2 bases, the J end lost 5 bases, and 7 bases lay between the germline ends. CDR3 DNA: TGTGCCAGCAGCTTAGCTATCGACAATGAGCAGTTCTTC. The encoded protein is CASSLAIDNEQFF.

The rearrangement uses TRBV5-6 and TRBJ2-1; no firm D call. This CDR3 comprises 12 residues. The germline V and J ends were trimmed by 4 bases and 7 bases, with 9 bases remaining between them. Germline CDR1 reads SGHDT; CDR2 reads YYEEEE. The CDR3 loop reads CASSPENNEQFF. CDR3 sequence (DNA): TGTGCCAGCAGCCCGGAAAATAATGAGCAGTTCTTC.

The V and J genes are TRBV7-2 and TRBJ2-3, with TRBD1 identical over 7 bases. Germline trimming cut 5 bases from V and 10 bases from J; bases unmatched to any gene: 9. Germline CDR1 is SGHTA and CDR2 is FQGNSA. The CDR3 is 13 amino acids. CDR3 bases: TGTGCCAGCAGCATCTCAACAGGGGAAGCGCAGTATTTT. It is translated as CASSISTGEAQYF.

The V and J genes are TRBV4-2 and TRBJ1-1; D remains unclear. The CDR3 totals 13 residues. Trimming took off 1 base at V and 8 bases at J, with 11 bases between the two ends. Germline CDR1 reads LGHNA; CDR2 reads YNFKEQ. DNA of the CDR3: TGTGCCAGCAGCCAAGTTGGTAAATCCGAAGCTTTCTTT. Its protein is CASSQVGKSEAFF.

J is TRBJ1-3 and V is TRBV27; D ambiguous. This CDR3 region has 15 residues. V lost 5 bases and J 0 bases, leaving 11 bases between the germline ends. Germline V gene data show CDR1 as MNHEY and CDR2 as SMNVEV (reference sequence). In nucleotides, the CDR3 is TGTGCCAGCAGTAAGGGTCTAAGCTCTGGAAACACCATATATTTT. Residues: CASSKGLSSGNTIYF.

The chain's CDR3 is CASVGTNGTHEQFF. The CDR3 DNA reads TGTGCCAGCGTCGGGACTAACGGCACCCATGAGCAGTTCTTC. The gene calls are TRBV6-5 and TRBJ2-1; TRBD2 matches at 7 bases. Germline lookup yields CDR1 MNHEY and CDR2 SVGAGI. Trimming cost V 8 bases and J 8 bases; bases outside gene matches: 12. The CDR3 sequence is 14 residues long.

This sequence joins TRBV4-3 and TRBJ2-5; 7 bases line up with TRBD1. Looked up from germline, CDR1 is LGHNA and CDR2 is YSLEER. J was trimmed by 4 bases and V by 1 base; bases with no gene match: 6. This CDR3 has 15 residues. CDR3 bases: TGCGCCAGCAGCCAAGTGACAGGGAGTGCAGAGACCCAGTACTTC. Translating gives CASSQVTGSAETQYF.

The chain carries TRBV7-6 and TRBJ2-7; perhaps D is TRBD1 or TRBD2 (5 bases each). The CDR3 is 13 amino acids. Germline assignment: CDR1 SGHVS and CDR2 FNYEAQ. Trimming left V 1 base short and J 6 bases short, with 10 bases between. CDR3 protein: CASSLGGSGEQYF. The CDR3 coding sequence is TGTGCCAGCAGCTTAGGGGGGTCAGGCGAGCAGTACTTC.

This chain links TRBV29-1 with TRBJ2-5; D is unclear. Deletions cut 7 bases from V and 5 bases from J, with 14 bases between. Per the germline V gene, CDR1 is SQVTM and CDR2 is ANQGSEA. This CDR3 contains 12 residues. CDR3 coding DNA: TGCAGCGGGAAGAGCACCAGGGAGACCCAGTACTTC. It specifies CSGKSTRETQYF.

The gene calls are TRBV21-1 and TRBJ1-2; the DNA was not used to check the table's D call, TRBD1. TRBV21-1 has pseudogene status. The CDR3 runs to 14 residues. This chain's CDR3 is CARGRDRVDYGYTF. The CDR3 DNA reads TGTGCCAGGGGCCGGGACAGGGTAGACTATGGCTACACCTTC.

The CDR3 spells CAWEGQGARGYTF. Here the CDR3 DNA reads TGTGCCTGGGAAGGACAGGGGGCGCGGGGCTACACCTTC. V gene TRBV30 combines with J gene TRBJ1-2; TRBD1 matches at 11 bases. The CDR3 is 13 residues long. Germline V CDR1 and CDR2: GTSNPN, SVGIG (reference sequence). The junction had 7 bases not matched to a gene; V was cut back by 5 bases and J by 8 bases.

V and J are TRBV28 and TRBJ1-2, with 7 bases that match TRBD1. CDR3 length: 16 amino acids. The germline V gene encodes CDR1 MDHEN and CDR2 SYDVKM. V shed 6 bases, J shed 0 bases, and the junction held 10 bases outside the gene matches. CDR3 sequence: CASRKQGVGANYGYTF. The CDR3 DNA sequence: TGTGCCAGCAGGAAGCAGGGGGTTGGAGCTAACTATGGCTACACCTTC.

The chain is built from TRBV24-1 and TRBJ2-1; a possible D gene is TRBD2 (6 bases). Germline V CDR1 and CDR2: KGHDR, SFDVKD. The CDR3 covers 14 residues. The V gene lost 12 bases and the J gene lost 0 bases, with 14 bases spanning the gap. CDR3 bases: TGTGCCCCCCAGCGGGCCTGCTCCTACAATGAGCAGTTCTTC. Protein: CAPQRACSYNEQFF.

Only one count was recorded for this clone. The rearrangement uses TRBV27 and TRBJ2-7; TRBD2 might be the D (7 bases). Per germline, CDR1 MNHEY and CDR2 SMNVEV (reference sequence). CDR3 length equals 17 residues. The ends were cut back, 6 bases at V and 2 bases at J, with 23 bases in the middle. The CDR3 nucleotides read TGTGCCAGCAGACCTGGGGGCTTCGGGGGAGGGACCTACGAGCAGTACTTC. Translation: CASRPGGFGGGTYEQYF.

This chain links TRBV5-4 with TRBJ1-1, with D possibly matching TRBD1 (5 bases). CDR1 is SGHNT and CDR2 is YYREEE in the germline V gene (reference sequence). Trimming took off 2 bases at V and 0 bases at J, with 17 bases between the two ends. The CDR3 is made up of 17 amino acids. CDR3 DNA: TGTGCCAGCAGCTTTGGGCAGGGTAGGAGGATGAACACTGAAGCTTTCTTT. Translated: CASSFGQGRRMNTEAFF.

Here the CDR3 DNA reads TGTGCCACCAGCAGCGGGACAGGACCCTCCTACGAGCAGTACTTC. Its translation: CATSSGTGPSYEQYF. The J gene is TRBJ2-7, the V gene TRBV15; 8 nucleotides align to TRBD1. With 3 bases clipped from V and 0 bases from J, the junction kept 4 bases outside the gene matches. This CDR3 comprises 15 residues. Germline CDR1 is LNHNV and CDR2 is YYDKDF (reference sequence).